This TCR beta chain was captured by sequencing in a study of CD8+CD57+ T cells in acquired aplastic anemia. About the study: Sorted CD4+ and CD8+ cell DNA averaged roughly 3.2 ug. Study conclusions and caveats: Controls did not differ significantly from patients in CD8+ Simpson's diversity.

This clonotype was counted a few times. Antigen: not known. CDR1 is MNHEY, CDR2 SVGEGT, per germline. The CDR3 contains 16 residues. Trimming cost V 6 bases and J 5 bases, with 20 bases left between them. Patients sequenced had flow cytometry evidence of CD8+CD57+ cell expansion. Among the patients, all had severe acquired aplastic anemia. Genomic DNA templated the TCR beta VDJ and CDR3 profiling. TCRdb re-derived calls from the reads in MiXCR, one entry per CDR3 protein. In the table there are about 200,000 distinct CDR3 sequences, roughly 60% of which are singletons. This chain joins TRBV6-2 or TRBV6-3 and TRBJ2-1; TRBD1 is a possible D gene (5 bases). This receptor was taken from a human donor with aplastic anemia. The sample was sorted CD4+, CD8+, or CD8+CD57+ T cells (not recorded which) from PBMCs. CDR3: CASRPTAVRVNNEQFF. The CDR3 DNA follows: TGTGCCAGCAGACCGACAGCTGTTCGGGTTAACAATGAGCAGTTCTTC.